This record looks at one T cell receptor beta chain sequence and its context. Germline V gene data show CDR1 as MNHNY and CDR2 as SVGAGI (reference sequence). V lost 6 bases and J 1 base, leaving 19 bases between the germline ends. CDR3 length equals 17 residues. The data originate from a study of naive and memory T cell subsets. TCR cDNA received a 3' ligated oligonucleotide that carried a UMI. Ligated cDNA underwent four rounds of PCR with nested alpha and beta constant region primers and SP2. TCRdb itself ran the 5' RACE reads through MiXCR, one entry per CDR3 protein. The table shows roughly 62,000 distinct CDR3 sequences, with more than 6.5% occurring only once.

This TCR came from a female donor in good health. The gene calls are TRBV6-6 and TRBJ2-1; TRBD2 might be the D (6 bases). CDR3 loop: CASRPWRGGKSYNEQFF. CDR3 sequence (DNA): TGTGCCAGCAGGCCCTGGAGGGGCGGTAAGTCCTACAATGAGCAGTTCTTC.